These 5 T cell receptor beta chains share one sample of origin, sequenced in a study of blood T cell repertoires in COVID-19. The assay was immunoSEQ multiplex PCR, and TCRdb's table has in-frame clones only and misses some. The sample has roughly 140,000 clones, around 78% seen once. The sample comprised peripheral blood. These receptors came from a woman aged 60-75 years with acute or convalescent COVID-19.

This clone was recorded at least ten times. A read error may produce the germline difference seen at one junction end. This chain links TRBV7-9 with TRBJ2-1, with 12 bases fitting TRBD2. CDR3 size: 15 residues. The germline gives CDR1 SEHNR, CDR2 FQNEAQ (reference sequence). The CDR3 loop is CASTLGLAGNNEQFF. CDR3 DNA: TGTGCCAGCACCTTAGGACTAGCGGGAAACAATGAGCAGTTCTTC.

This chain uses TRBV7-9 with TRBJ2-7; no firm D call. Between the trimmed V and J ends, which lost 5 bases and 3 bases, there was a span of 8 bases. The CDR3 is 12 residues long. CDR1 is SEHNR, CDR2 FQNEAQ, per germline (reference sequence). The CDR3 DNA sequence: TGTGCCAGCAGCGACTTCGTCTACGAGCAGTACTTC. Residues: CASSDFVYEQYF.

V and J are TRBV5-1 and TRBJ1-6; D is uncertain. Germline V lookup: CDR1 SGHRS, CDR2 YFSETQ. The CDR3 runs to 17 residues. V lost 0 bases and J lost 5, with 15 bases in between. CDR3 coding DNA: TGCGCCAGCAGCTTGGCCGGTGCCGCGGCGCATAATTCACCCCTCCACTTT. Protein sequence: CASSLAGAAAHNSPLHF.

The genes are TRBV7-9 and TRBJ1-2; no clear D. CDR3 size: 13 residues. Trimming removed 1 base at V and 8 bases at J, with 11 bases between. CDR1 is SEHNR and CDR2 is FQNEAQ in the germline V gene (reference sequence). CDR3 bases: TGTGCCAGCAGCTTAGTCGGGGTTGGGGGCTACACCTTC. It specifies CASSLVGVGGYTF. The full variable domain, rest sourced from reference TRBV7-9 and TRBJ1-2, is DTGVSQNPRHKITKRGQNVTFRCDPISEHNRLYWYRQTLGQGPEFLTYFQNEAQLEKSRLLSDRFSAERPKGSFSTLEIQRTEQGDSAMYLCASSLVGVGGYTFGSGTRLTVV.

The chain has TRBV6-1 and TRBJ1-1, with a possible D match to TRBD1 (5 bases). The CDR3 totals 17 residues. Trimming removed 0 bases from V and 4 bases from J, with 18 bases in between. CDR1 MNHNS and CDR2 SASEGT come from the germline V gene. The CDR3 coding sequence is TGTGCCAGCAGTGAAGCGCTTTTTGGGAGGGGAGGCACTGAAGCTTTCTTT. Its translation: CASSEALFGRGGTEAFF.